This T cell receptor (beta chain) was found in a study of radiotherapy plus CTLA-4 blockade in lung cancer. As for the study in general: Objective responses were observed in approximately 20% of patients, and disease control was achieved by around 31%. General study findings and limits: Best predicting response, reportedly, were early blood T cell clone dynamics, with interferon-beta. Among blood TCR repertoires after radiotherapy plus ipilimumab, tumor-derived clones expanded.

Concerning this clone itself: Its specificity is unknown.

Focal radiation and CTLA-4 blockade (ipilimumab) were tested in chemo-refractory metastatic non-small-cell lung cancer patients. Trimming took 5 bases from V and 7 from J, leaving 15 bases between them. Looked up from germline, CDR1 is MNHEY and CDR2 is SMNVEV (reference sequence). The CDR3 is made up of 15 amino acids. This table comes from immunoSEQ multiplex PCR, and its TCRdb copy is limited to in-frame clones, with some not included. The sample has about 45,000 clones, roughly two thirds seen once. Here the sequenced sample was peripheral blood, taken from a patient treated with radiotherapy plus ipilimumab. This rearrangement joins TRBV27 to TRBJ1-6; a possible D gene is TRBD1 (6 bases). This sequence was found in a human donor with non-small cell lung cancer who had a complete response to radiotherapy plus ipilimumab. The CDR3 DNA reads TGTGCCAGCAGTCACAGGGATGTCGGGAATTCACCCCTCCACTTT. Protein product: CASSHRDVGNSPLHF.